The 6 T cell receptor beta chains presented below share a single source sample, sequenced in a study of control samples from healthy donors and cancer patients. Here immunoSEQ multiplex PCR was the method, and the copy in TCRdb shows in-frame clones only, minus some. Among 90,000 to 120,000 clones listed, roughly four fifths were seen once. Sequencing was done on a sample of blood. The receptors here all came from a man aged 18 to 35 in good health.

The chain uses TRBV28 and TRBJ1-4; D ambiguous. Deletions cut 6 bases from V and 8 bases from J, with 22 bases between. CDR3 size: 16 residues. CDR1 is MDHEN and CDR2 is SYDVKM in the germline V gene. As DNA, the CDR3 is TGTGCCAGCAGCCCAAGCGACACGATCAAACGGGAAAAACTGTTTTTT. Its protein is CASSPSDTIKREKLFF. Full variable domain (missing parts from reference TRBV28 and TRBJ1-4): DVKVTQSSRYLVKRTGEKVFLECVQDMDHENMFWYRQDPGLGLRLIYFSYDVKMKEKGDIPEGYSVSREKKERFSLILESASTNQTSMYLCASSPSDTIKREKLFFGSGTQLSVL.

Worth noting for this clone: The same CDR3 arises from other DNA sequences in this sample as well. The chain is built from TRBV9 and TRBJ2-2; tentatively, D is TRBD2 (6 bases). Germline CDR1 and CDR2: SGDLS and YYNGEE. The germline V and J ends were trimmed by 3 bases and 4 bases, with 7 bases remaining between them. This CDR3 has 13 residues. In DNA form, the CDR3 reads TGTGCCAGCAGCGGGGGGGTCACCGGGGAGCTGTTTTTT. Translated, it gives CASSGGVTGELFF.

V usage is TRBV28 and J usage is TRBJ1-1, with 8 bases that match TRBD1. CDR1 and CDR2 (germline): MDHEN, SYDVKM. Trimming took 8 bases from V and 1 from J; bases not matched to a gene: 6. The length of the CDR3 is 14 residues. Written as DNA, the CDR3 is TGTGCCAGCGTGAAAACAGGGGGGAACACTGAAGCTTTCTTT. Translated, it gives CASVKTGGNTEAFF. The full variable domain, in which reference TRBV28 and TRBJ1-1 provide the parts outside the CDR3, is DVKVTQSSRYLVKRTGEKVFLECVQDMDHENMFWYRQDPGLGLRLIYFSYDVKMKEKGDIPEGYSVSREKKERFSLILESASTNQTSMYLCASVKTGGNTEAFFGQGTRLTVV.

For this clone: Other DNA sequences in this sample translate to the same CDR3. This sequence joins TRBV6-5 and TRBJ1-1; D is unclear. Trimming left V 4 bases short and J 2 bases short, with 8 bases between. Germline V lookup: CDR1 MNHEY, CDR2 SVGAGI. There are 13 residues in the CDR3. The CDR3 DNA reads as TGTGCCAGCAGTTTCTCCAGTAACACTGAAGCTTTCTTT. Protein sequence: CASSFSSNTEAFF.

The rearrangement uses TRBV4-1 and TRBJ1-2, with D possibly matching TRBD1 (6 bases). CDR1 and CDR2 from the germline V gene are MGHRA and YSYEKL. V was trimmed by 0 bases and J by 4 bases, leaving 15 bases between them. The CDR3 is 16 amino acids. CDR3 bases: TGCGCCAGCAGCCAAGAGGAGGGGGACGCCATCTATGGCTACACCTTC. Its translation: CASSQEEGDAIYGYTF.

This chain links TRBV6-7 with TRBJ1-3; D call uncertain. TRBV6-7 is flagged as an ORF with uncertain function. The CDR3 has 16 residues. V gave up 6 bases and J gave up 0 bases, with 15 bases separating them. DNA of the CDR3: TGTGCCAGCAGCCCCATGACACCGGCCTCTGGAAACACCATATATTTT. It specifies CASSPMTPASGNTIYF.